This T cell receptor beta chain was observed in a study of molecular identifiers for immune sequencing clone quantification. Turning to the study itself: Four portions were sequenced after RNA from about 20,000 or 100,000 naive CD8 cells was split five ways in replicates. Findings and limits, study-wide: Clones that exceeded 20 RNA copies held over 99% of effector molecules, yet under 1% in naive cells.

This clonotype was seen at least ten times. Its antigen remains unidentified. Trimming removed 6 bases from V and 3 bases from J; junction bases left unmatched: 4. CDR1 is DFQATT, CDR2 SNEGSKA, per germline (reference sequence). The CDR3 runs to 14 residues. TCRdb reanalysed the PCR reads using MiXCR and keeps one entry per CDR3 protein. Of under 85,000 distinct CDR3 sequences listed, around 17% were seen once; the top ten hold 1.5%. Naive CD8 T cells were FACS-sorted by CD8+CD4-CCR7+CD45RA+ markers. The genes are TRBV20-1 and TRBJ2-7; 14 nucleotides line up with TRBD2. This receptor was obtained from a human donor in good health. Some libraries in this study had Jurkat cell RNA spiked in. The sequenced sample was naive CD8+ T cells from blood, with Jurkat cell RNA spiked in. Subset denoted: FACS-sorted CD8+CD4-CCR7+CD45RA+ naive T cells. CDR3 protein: CSARLAGGDYEQYF. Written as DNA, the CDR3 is TGCAGTGCGAGACTAGCGGGAGGGGACTACGAGCAGTACTTC.